This passage covers 32 T cell receptor beta chains from one sample sequenced in a study of blood T cell repertoires in COVID-19. Produced via immunoSEQ multiplex PCR; TCRdb's table is partial and in-frame only. Of about 190,000 clones in the sample, roughly 73% were seen once. Sequencing was done on a sample of peripheral blood. The source is a woman of 80 years or more with active or convalescent COVID-19.

This sequence joins TRBV6-4 and TRBJ1-2, with 8 bases matching TRBD1. This CDR3 spans 12 amino acids. CDR1 MRHNA and CDR2 SNTAGT come from the germline V gene. Trimming cost V 7 bases and J 8 bases; bases outside gene matches: 6. The CDR3 coding sequence is TGTGCCAGCAAGGACAGGGTTGGCGGCTACACCTTC. This translates into CASKDRVGGYTF.

The chain combines TRBV6-5 with TRBJ2-7; weak D call: TRBD1 (6 bases). Per the germline V gene, CDR1 is MNHEY and CDR2 is SVGAGI. The ends were cut back, 9 bases at V and 4 bases at J, with 16 bases in the middle. CDR3 length: 13 residues. In DNA, the CDR3 is TGTGCCAGTGCCTCAGGGGTTAGATACGAGCAGTACTTC. It codes for CASASGVRYEQYF.

V gene TRBV5-8 combines with J gene TRBJ1-2; 8 nucleotides match TRBD1. V lost 4 bases, J lost 4 bases, and 9 bases stayed unmatched. This CDR3 has 15 residues. Germline loops: CDR1 SGHTS, CDR2 YDEGEE. CDR3 in amino acids: CASSGRDRISYGYTF. As DNA, the CDR3 is TGTGCCAGCAGCGGCCGGGACAGGATCAGCTATGGCTACACCTTC.

V and J are TRBV27 and TRBJ2-5; a possible D gene is TRBD1 (6 bases). Trimming shortened V by 3 bases and J by 4 bases, and 18 bases separated the two germline ends. The V gene's germline CDR1 is MNHEY and CDR2 SMNVEV (reference sequence). This CDR3 is built from 16 residues. CDR3 region: CASSLGHQGFRETQYF. The CDR3 bases are TGTGCCAGCAGTTTGGGGCATCAGGGGTTCCGAGAGACCCAGTACTTC.

The chain couples TRBV28 to TRBJ2-5, with 7 bases identical to TRBD2. With V trimmed by 5 bases and J by 5 bases, 5 bases remained unmatched. Germline V CDR1 and CDR2: MDHEN, SYDVKM. CDR3 length: 13 amino acids. CDR3 protein: CASSGGGRETQYF. CDR3 DNA sequence: TGTGCCAGCAGTGGGGGGGGTCGGGAGACCCAGTACTTC.

CDR3 protein: CASSPGHRGTEAFF. CDR3 bases: TGTGCCAGCAGTCCGGGTCACCGGGGCACTGAAGCTTTCTTT. This chain uses TRBV28 with TRBJ1-1; D not certain. The germline V and J ends were trimmed by 5 bases and 4 bases, with 14 bases remaining between them. The CDR3 runs 14 residues. From germline, CDR1 is MDHEN and CDR2 SYDVKM.

The J gene is TRBJ1-3, the V gene TRBV5-5, with D unresolved. This CDR3 spans 13 amino acids. CDR1 SGHKS and CDR2 YYEKEE come from the germline V gene (reference sequence). Trimming left V 7 bases short and J 1 base short, with 9 bases between. Here the CDR3 DNA reads TGTGCCAGCTCCGGAGGATCTGGAAACACCATATATTTT. Translation: CASSGGSGNTIYF. The full variable domain, its missing parts supplied by reference TRBV5-5 and TRBJ1-3, is DAGVTQSPTHLIKTRGQQVTLRCSPISGHKSVSWYQQVLGQGPQFIFQYYEKEERGRGNFPDRFSARQFPNYSSELNVNALLLGDSALYLCASSGGSGNTIYFGEGSWLTVV.

The V and J genes are TRBV15 and TRBJ1-1, with D uncertain. CDR1 is LNHNV, CDR2 YYDKDF, per germline (reference sequence). The ends were cut back, 0 bases at V and 7 bases at J, with 12 bases in the middle. This CDR3 spans 14 amino acids. The CDR3 spells CATSRDLSRSEAFF. CDR3 bases: TGTGCCACCAGCAGAGATCTATCTAGGAGTGAAGCTTTCTTT.

This chain joins TRBV3-1 (or the pseudogene TRBV3-2) and TRBJ1-5; a weak D match, TRBD1 (5 bases). V was pared by 6 bases and J by 7 bases, with 13 bases between. Germline V gene sequence: CDR1 LGHDT, CDR2 YNNKEL (reference sequence). The CDR3 has 13 amino acids. In DNA, the CDR3 is TGTGCCAGCAGAACCCAGGGTGGACAGCCCCAGCATTTT. Protein: CASRTQGGQPQHF.

As DNA, the CDR3 is TGTGCCAGCAACTCGATTACCCACGACAGGGGAGTCTACGAAAACGAGCAGTACTTC. Its protein product is CASNSITHDRGVYENEQYF. The rearrangement uses TRBV21-1 and TRBJ2-7; TRBD1 reflects the table's D call only, with no check against the DNA. TRBV21-1 is tagged as a pseudogene. The CDR3 consists of 19 residues.

This CDR3 reads CASSLRKQGTDTQYF. The CDR3 bases are TGTGCCAGCAGTTTACGTAAACAGGGGACAGATACGCAGTATTTT. The chain links TRBV27 to TRBJ2-3; the match to TRBD1 covers 7 bases. This CDR3 has 15 amino acids. Trimming cost V 2 bases and J 3 bases; bases outside gene matches: 5. The V gene's germline CDR1 is MNHEY and CDR2 SMNVEV (reference sequence).

The count of this clone is one. The V and J genes are TRBV4-2 and TRBJ2-7; 7 bases fit TRBD1. CDR3 length: 16 amino acids. Germline assignment: CDR1 LGHNA and CDR2 YNFKEQ. J gave up 1 base and V 0 bases, and 6 bases lay outside the gene matches. CDR3 sequence reads: CASSQEWGQLSYEQYF. The CDR3 DNA is TGTGCCAGCAGCCAAGAGTGGGGACAGCTATCCTACGAGCAGTACTTC.

The chain has TRBV4-2 and TRBJ2-7; maybe TRBD2 (5 bases). Germline CDR1 and CDR2: LGHNA and YNFKEQ. This CDR3 contains 15 residues. V lost 6 bases and J 0 bases, leaving 15 bases between the germline ends. The chain's CDR3 is CASSVGSLSSYEQYF. In DNA form, the CDR3 reads TGTGCCAGCAGTGTGGGGAGCCTTAGCTCCTACGAGCAGTACTTC.

The chain couples TRBV29-1 to TRBJ1-3; D is unclear. Germline lookup yields CDR1 SQVTM and CDR2 ANQGSEA. The CDR3 is 12 residues long. V lost 4 bases and J 1 base, leaving 5 bases between the germline ends. CDR3 loop: CSVGQSGNTIYF. The CDR3 bases are TGCAGCGTTGGCCAGTCTGGAAACACCATATATTTT. The full variable domain, with the rest looked up from reference TRBV29-1 and TRBJ1-3, is SAVISQKPSRDICQRGTSLTIQCQVDSQVTMMFWYRQQPGQSLTLIATANQGSEATYESGFVIDKFPISRPNLTFSTLTVSNMSPEDSSIYLCSVGQSGNTIYFGEGSWLTVV.

The chain is built from TRBV2 and TRBJ1-5; 8 bases are a match to TRBD1. The CDR3 spans 12 residues. Germline V gene sequence: CDR1 SNHLY, CDR2 FYNNEI. After removal of 6 bases from V and 10 bases from J, the junction contained 5 bases not matched to a gene. The CDR3 is CASRDRDNPQHF. Here the CDR3 DNA reads TGTGCCAGCAGGGACAGGGATAATCCCCAGCATTTT.

This sequence joins TRBV5-4 and TRBJ2-7; TRBD2 agrees at 11 bases. V was clipped by 2 bases and J by 2 bases; unmatched bases: 3. Germline V CDR1 and CDR2: SGHNT, YYREEE (reference sequence). The CDR3 sequence is 15 residues long. This CDR3 reads CASSLRLAGPYEQYF. The CDR3, as DNA: TGTGCCAGCAGCTTACGACTAGCGGGGCCCTACGAGCAGTACTTC.

The CDR3 DNA sequence: TGTGCCACGTACGGGACAGGGAAGACCCAGTACTTC. Its translation: CATYGTGKTQYF. The chain recombines TRBV10-3 with TRBJ2-5, with TRBD1 matching 9 bases. The V segment lost 10 bases and the J segment 6 bases; nucleotides outside the gene matches: 6. The CDR3 runs 12 residues. Germline V gives CDR1 ENHRY, CDR2 SYGVKD.

The chain is built from TRBV6-5 and TRBJ1-4, with TRBD1 as a possible D gene (6 bases). The CDR3 has 15 residues. The V and J ends lost 2 bases and 5 bases respectively, with 12 bases between them. Germline V gene lookup returns CDR1 MNHEY and CDR2 SVGAGI. DNA of the CDR3: TGTGCCAGCAGTTACCAGGGGCGACAGAATGAAAAACTGTTTTTT. It encodes CASSYQGRQNEKLFF.

The chain combines TRBV5-8 with TRBJ2-3, with 9 nucleotides matching TRBD1. Germline CDR1 and CDR2: SGHTS and YDEGEE. The CDR3 loop spans 15 amino acids. The ends lost 2 bases at V and 4 bases at J; junction bases unmatched: 5. The CDR3 bases are TGTGCCAGCAGCTTCAGGGACAGGGTGTCAGATACGCAGTATTTT. Translation: CASSFRDRVSDTQYF.

The chain carries TRBV2 and TRBJ2-5, with TRBD2 matching 10 bases. V lost 3 bases and J lost 2; bases outside the gene matches: 6. Germline loops: CDR1 SNHLY, CDR2 FYNNEI. The CDR3 runs to 16 residues. The DNA of the CDR3 is TGTGCCAGCAGTGAGTTAGCGGGGGGCCTTCAAGAGACCCAGTACTTC. Protein sequence: CASSELAGGLQETQYF.

The chain combines TRBV28 with TRBJ2-5, with 13 bases lining up with TRBD2. Germline-derived CDR1 and CDR2 are MDHEN and SYDVKM. V lost 4 bases and J lost 8; bases outside the gene matches: 4. The CDR3 consists of 14 residues. The CDR3 sequence is CASSSTSGGGTQYF. CDR3 bases: TGTGCCAGCAGTTCCACTAGCGGGGGGGGTACCCAGTACTTC.

This clone was detected only once. J is TRBJ2-1 and V is TRBV4-3; 10 bases match TRBD2. The CDR3 is 16 amino acids. The V gene end was trimmed by 0 bases and the J gene end by 5 bases; junction bases not matched to a gene: 4. Germline values: CDR1 LGHNA, CDR2 YSLEER. CDR3 residues: CASSQERTSGNNEQFF. The CDR3 region has the DNA TGCGCCAGCAGCCAAGAAAGGACTAGCGGTAACAATGAGCAGTTCTTC.

V gene TRBV19 combines with J gene TRBJ1-1; tentatively, D is TRBD1 (5 bases). Germline CDR1 reads LNHDA; CDR2 reads SQIVND (reference sequence). CDR3 size: 16 residues. V lost 0 bases and J 0 bases, leaving 11 bases between the germline ends. The CDR3 region is CASSIDGRTMNTEAFF. The DNA of the CDR3 is TGTGCCAGTAGTATAGATGGGAGGACAATGAACACTGAAGCTTTCTTT.

This chain joins TRBV5-1 and TRBJ2-3; 15 nucleotides line up with TRBD2. Germline CDR1 reads SGHRS; CDR2 reads YFSETQ. CDR3 length: 15 residues. V gave up 4 bases and J gave up 6 bases; unmatched junction bases: 3. The CDR3 DNA reads TGCGCCAGCAGCCTAGGGACTAGCGGGGGGGATACGCAGTATTTT. It yields the protein CASSLGTSGGDTQYF.

In this sample, this clone turned up a few times. J is TRBJ1-5 and V is TRBV27, with TRBD1 matching 10 bases. The CDR3 is made up of 15 amino acids. Germline loops: CDR1 MNHEY, CDR2 SMNVEV (reference sequence). Germline trimming cut 6 bases from V and 2 bases from J; bases unmatched to any gene: 4. The CDR3 here is CASSLGTGGNQPQHF. DNA of the CDR3: TGTGCCAGCAGCCTAGGGACAGGGGGCAATCAGCCCCAGCATTTT.

The chain joins TRBV12-3 or TRBV12-4 to TRBJ2-1; TRBD1 is a possible D gene (5 bases). The V end lost 3 bases, the J end lost 12 bases, and 12 bases lay between the germline ends. The CDR3 has 12 amino acids. Here the CDR3 reads CASSFRVGAQFF. The DNA for the CDR3 is TGTGCCAGCAGTTTTAGGGTAGGGGCGCAGTTCTTC.

This chain uses TRBV29-1 with TRBJ1-1; D may be TRBD1 (5 bases). This CDR3 has 11 residues. Trimming removed 3 bases at V and 8 bases at J, with 10 bases between. Germline V gives CDR1 SQVTM, CDR2 ANQGSEA. The CDR3 region is CSVELTAEAFF. The CDR3 region has the DNA TGCAGCGTTGAGTTGACAGCGGAAGCTTTCTTT.

The chain joins TRBV10-3 to TRBJ1-5; no clear D. Per the germline V gene, CDR1 is ENHRY and CDR2 is SYGVKD. V shed 7 bases and J shed 3 bases, with 10 bases lying between them. This CDR3 has 13 residues. The CDR3 is CAITAETNQPQHF. In nucleotides, the CDR3 is TGTGCCATCACGGCGGAAACCAATCAGCCCCAGCATTTT.

The chain joins TRBV5-5 to TRBJ2-7; the match to TRBD1 covers 8 bases. CDR1 is SGHKS and CDR2 is YYEKEE in the germline V gene (reference sequence). This CDR3 spans 16 amino acids. V was clipped by 4 bases and J by 4 bases; unmatched bases: 13. CDR3 in amino acids: CASSVSPRQGPYEQYF. The CDR3 nucleotides are TGTGCCAGCAGCGTGAGTCCCCGACAGGGGCCTTACGAGCAGTACTTC.

The rearrangement uses TRBV11-2 and TRBJ2-3; D is possibly TRBD2 (5 bases). From germline, CDR1 is SGHAT and CDR2 FQNNGV. The CDR3 length is 15 residues. The V and J ends lost 0 bases and 9 bases respectively, with 16 bases between them. CDR3 sequence reads: CASSLDLYSGGTQYF. The CDR3 DNA reads as TGTGCCAGCAGCTTAGATCTCTACTCGGGCGGGACGCAGTATTTT.

V usage is TRBV5-1 and J usage is TRBJ2-7; 8 bases match TRBD1. V dropped 0 bases and J dropped 2; count of bases not matched to a gene: 7. The germline V gene has CDR1 SGHRS and CDR2 YFSETQ. CDR3 size: 16 residues. The CDR3 here is CASSLGGDRNTYEQYF. The CDR3 DNA reads as TGCGCCAGCAGCTTGGGTGGGGACAGGAATACCTACGAGCAGTACTTC.

The chain recombines TRBV7-9 with TRBJ1-5; 7 bases are a match to TRBD1. Germline loops: CDR1 SEHNR, CDR2 FQNEAQ (reference sequence). This CDR3 has 15 residues. Losses at the gene ends were 5 bases for V and 4 bases for J; bases not matched to a gene: 8. CDR3 bases: TGTGCCAGCAGCCCGACGTCAGGGGGAAATCAGCCCCAGCATTTT. Its translation: CASSPTSGGNQPQHF.